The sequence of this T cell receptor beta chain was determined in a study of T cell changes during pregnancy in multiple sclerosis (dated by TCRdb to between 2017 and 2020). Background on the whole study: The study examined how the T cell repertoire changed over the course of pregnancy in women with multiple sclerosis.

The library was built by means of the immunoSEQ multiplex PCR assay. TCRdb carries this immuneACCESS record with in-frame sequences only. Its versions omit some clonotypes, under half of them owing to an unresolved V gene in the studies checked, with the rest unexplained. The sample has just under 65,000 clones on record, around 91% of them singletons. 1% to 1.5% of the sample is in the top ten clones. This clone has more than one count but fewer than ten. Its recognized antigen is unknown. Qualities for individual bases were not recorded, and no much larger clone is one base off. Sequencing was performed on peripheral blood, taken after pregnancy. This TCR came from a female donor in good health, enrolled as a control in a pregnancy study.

The CDR3: CASSVDRLNSPLHF. In nucleotides, the sequence is TGTGCCAGCAGCGTAGACAGGCTTAATTCACCCCTCCACTTT. The chain couples TRBV9 to TRBJ1-6; D gene: possibly TRBD1, on 5 matching bases. V is clipped by 0 bases and J by 6 bases, and the sequence between their germline boundaries is 7 bases long. CDR1 and CDR2, per the germline V gene, are SGDLS and YYNGEE. From the cysteine up to the phenylalanine, the CDR3 has a length of 14 residues. Of the read, only the CDR3 DNA is kept; its 42 bases are in frame from base 1.